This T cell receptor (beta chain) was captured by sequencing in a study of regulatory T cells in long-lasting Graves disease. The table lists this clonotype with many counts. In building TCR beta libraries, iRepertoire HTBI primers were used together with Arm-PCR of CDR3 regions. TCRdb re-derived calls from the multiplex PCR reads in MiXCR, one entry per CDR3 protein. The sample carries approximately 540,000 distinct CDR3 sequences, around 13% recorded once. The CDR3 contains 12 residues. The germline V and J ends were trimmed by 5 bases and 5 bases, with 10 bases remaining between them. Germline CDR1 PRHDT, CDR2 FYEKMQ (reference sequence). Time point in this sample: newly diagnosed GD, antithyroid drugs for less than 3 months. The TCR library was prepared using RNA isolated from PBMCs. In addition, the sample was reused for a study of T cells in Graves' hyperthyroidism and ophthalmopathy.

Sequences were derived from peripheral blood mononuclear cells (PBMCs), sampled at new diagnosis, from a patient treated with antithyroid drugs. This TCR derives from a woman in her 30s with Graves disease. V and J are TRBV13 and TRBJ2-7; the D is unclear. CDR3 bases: TGTGCCAGCAGCGAGACTGAGAACGAGCAGTACTTC. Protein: CASSETENEQYF. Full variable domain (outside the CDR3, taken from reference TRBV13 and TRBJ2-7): AAGVIQSPRHLIKEKRETATLKCYPIPRHDTVYWYQQGPGQDPQFLISFYEKMQSDKGSIPDRFSAQQFSDYHSELNMSSLELGDSALYFCASSETENEQYFGPGTRLTVT.